Presented here are 25 T cell receptor beta chains from one specimen sequenced in a study of identical twins (dated by TCRdb to 2016 to 2018). The method was 5' RACE. The sequencer was an Illumina HiSeq 2000. TCRdb trimmed public reads at Q25 via fastp, called clones via MiXCR and kept in-frame beta chains. Each entry merges the rows of one CDR3 protein and shows their most common DNA and genes. This sample lists approximately 620,000 distinct CDR3 sequences; approximately 9% were detected once. 0.85% to 1% of the sample is held by the ten biggest clonotypes. The same specimen was also included in a second study, on yellow fever vaccine responses in identical twins.

Sequencing input: PBMCs. These TCRs come from a young woman in good health.

The chain couples TRBV19 to TRBJ2-1, with 7 bases that match TRBD1. The germline V gene encodes CDR1 LNHDA and CDR2 SQIVND (reference sequence). The CDR3 length is 15 residues. V shed 2 bases and J 3 bases; nucleotides not matched to a gene: 4. The chain's CDR3 is CASSIPGTDYNEQFF. The CDR3 nucleotides are TGTGCCAGTAGTATACCCGGGACAGACTACAATGAGCAGTTCTTC.

This clonotype was counted only a few times. DNA of the CDR3: TGTGCCAGCAGCCCCCGCTGGTCAGTAGCGGGCCAAGAGACCCAGTACTTC. It is translated as CASSPRWSVAGQETQYF. The chain employs TRBV11-2 and TRBJ2-5; 7 positions match TRBD2. The CDR3 is 17 amino acids. Germline-derived CDR1 and CDR2 are SGHAT and FQNNGV. With V trimmed by 5 bases and J by 1 base, 13 bases remained unmatched.

This clonotype has a handful of counts. V usage is TRBV6-2 or TRBV6-3 and J usage is TRBJ1-5; 9 bases match TRBD1. The CDR3 is 15 amino acids. The J segment lost 9 bases and the V segment lost 9 bases, leaving 15 bases of the junction unmatched. The V gene's germline CDR1 is MNHEY and CDR2 SVGEGT. The CDR3 reads CASRRDRAPIGPQHF. The CDR3 bases are TGTGCCAGTAGACGGGACAGGGCCCCAATTGGGCCCCAGCATTTT.

This clonotype occurred a few times. This sequence joins TRBV4-2 and TRBJ2-5; 16 bases map to TRBD2. This CDR3 is 21 amino acids long. The V gene end was trimmed by 0 bases and the J gene end by 3 bases; junction bases not matched to a gene: 13. The germline V gene encodes CDR1 LGHNA and CDR2 YNFKEQ. CDR3 loop: CASSQDPTIPGLAGGEETQYF. CDR3 nucleotide sequence: TGTGCCAGCAGCCAAGATCCGACTATTCCGGGACTAGCGGGAGGGGAAGAGACCCAGTACTTC.

The sample holds a few counts of this clonotype. The rearrangement links TRBV20-1 to TRBJ2-1, with D maybe TRBD2 (6 bases). The CDR3 has 13 residues. In germline, CDR1 is DFQATT, CDR2 SNEGSKA (reference sequence). V lost 1 base to trimming and J lost 7 bases, with 11 bases between them. The CDR3 coding sequence is TGCAGTGCTAGAGGTAGACGGGAGAATGAGCAGTTCTTC. Amino acids: CSARGRRENEQFF.

The chain has TRBV6-5 and TRBJ2-3; D is undetermined. V shed 6 bases and J shed 3 bases, with 19 bases lying between them. This CDR3 is 16 amino acids long. Germline assignment: CDR1 MNHEY and CDR2 SVGAGI. The CDR3 protein is CASSYNRQWGTDTQYF. In DNA form, the CDR3 reads TGTGCCAGCAGCTACAATCGGCAGTGGGGAACAGATACGCAGTATTTT.

The chain joins TRBV29-1 to TRBJ2-7; 11 positions agree with TRBD2. The V gene's germline CDR1 is SQVTM and CDR2 ANQGSEA. The CDR3 is 14 residues long. V trimming: 4 bases; J trimming: 2 bases; junction bases outside the gene matches: 4. The CDR3 nucleotides are TGCAGCGTTGTATTGACTAGCGGGACCTACGAGCAGTACTTC. Protein product: CSVVLTSGTYEQYF.

This clonotype was counted between two and nine times. The chain joins TRBV4-1 to TRBJ2-1; D possibly corresponds to TRBD1 (6 bases). The CDR3 is 12 amino acids. Trimming removed 3 bases at V and 8 bases at J, with 8 bases between. Germline CDR1 reads MGHRA; CDR2 reads YSYEKL. The CDR3 sequence: CASSHQGYEQFF. The CDR3, as DNA: TGCGCCAGCAGCCACCAGGGGTATGAGCAGTTCTTC.

This clonotype has only a few counts. This sequence joins TRBV7-2 and TRBJ2-7, with 10 bases that match TRBD2. The CDR3 length is 15 residues. The V and J ends lost 5 bases and 0 bases, in that order; junction bases with no gene match: 4. Germline V gene data show CDR1 as SGHTA and CDR2 as FQGNSA. CDR3 amino acids: CASSIERGGSYEQYF. The CDR3 DNA reads TGTGCCAGCAGCATCGAGCGGGGGGGCTCCTACGAGCAGTACTTC.

This clonotype was observed a few times. The rearrangement joins TRBV12-3 or TRBV12-4 to TRBJ2-7, with D possibly TRBD2 on 6 matching bases. The CDR3 contains 15 residues. Trimming shortened V by 5 bases and J by 3 bases, and 17 bases separated the two germline ends. The CDR3 loop is CASSAGSGTFYEQYF. The CDR3 region has the DNA TGTGCCAGCAGTGCGGGTAGCGGAACATTCTACGAGCAGTACTTC.

The chain couples TRBV9 to TRBJ2-5; 8 nucleotides agree with TRBD2. CDR1 SGDLS and CDR2 YYNGEE come from the germline V gene. J was trimmed by 1 base and V by 4 bases; bases with no gene match: 12. This CDR3 spans 17 amino acids. The chain's CDR3 is CASSRRATSDLQETQYF. As DNA, the CDR3 is TGTGCCAGCAGCCGAAGGGCGACTAGCGACCTCCAAGAGACCCAGTACTTC.

This clonotype was counted many times. The gene calls are TRBV4-2 and TRBJ2-3; the match to TRBD1 covers 7 bases. CDR3 length: 18 amino acids. The V gene's germline CDR1 is LGHNA and CDR2 YNFKEQ. V gave up 1 base and J gave up 6 bases; unmatched junction bases: 16. CDR3 in amino acids: CASSQVGKGGPISDTQYF. CDR3 coding DNA: TGTGCCAGCAGCCAAGTGGGGAAAGGGGGCCCCATTTCGGATACGCAGTATTTT.

The sample holds a few counts of this clonotype. The rearrangement links TRBV4-3 to TRBJ2-1, with 7 bases that match TRBD2. The CDR3 extends over 17 amino acids. Germline assignment: CDR1 LGHNA and CDR2 YSLEER. The ends lost 3 bases at V and 0 bases at J; junction bases unmatched: 8. The CDR3 region has the DNA TGCGCCAGCAGCCAGGTCAGCGGGGTTGGCTCCTACAATGAGCAGTTCTTC. It yields the protein CASSQVSGVGSYNEQFF.

This clonotype has only a few counts. This chain connects TRBV20-1 to TRBJ1-2; a weak D match, TRBD1 (6 bases). The CDR3 spans 12 residues. Germline loops: CDR1 DFQATT, CDR2 SNEGSKA (reference sequence). Trimming took off 7 bases at V and 2 bases at J, with 11 bases between the two ends. This chain's CDR3 is CSDRTENYGYTF. In DNA, the CDR3 is TGCAGTGATCGGACAGAGAACTATGGCTACACCTTC.

This clonotype appeared a few times. The chain joins TRBV10-3 to TRBJ2-2, with TRBD1 matching 9 bases. The CDR3 runs 16 residues. Germline V CDR1 and CDR2: ENHRY, SYGVKD. V dropped 0 bases and J dropped 1; count of bases not matched to a gene: 0. The CDR3 bases are TGTGCCATCAGTGAGTCGGGACAGGGGAACACCGGGGAGCTGTTTTTT. This codes for CAISESGQGNTGELFF.

This clonotype was counted between two and nine times. The chain has TRBV30 and TRBJ2-1, with a weak D call TRBD2 (6 bases). The CDR3 runs 13 residues. The V end was cut by 3 bases, the J end by 7 bases, with 13 bases between. Looked up from germline, CDR1 is GTSNPN and CDR2 is SVGIG (reference sequence). The CDR3 DNA is TGTGCCTGGAGCGTCGGGAGAGCAAATGAGCAGTTCTTC. Translated: CAWSVGRANEQFF.

This clonotype was counted only a few times. The chain combines TRBV24-1 with TRBJ2-1; TRBD2 matches at 13 bases. Germline trimming cut 4 bases from V and 7 bases from J; bases unmatched to any gene: 6. CDR3 length: 16 amino acids. The V gene's germline CDR1 is KGHDR and CDR2 SFDVKD. The CDR3 loop reads CATSDPTSGGLNEQFF. The CDR3, as DNA: TGTGCCACCAGTGACCCGACTAGCGGGGGGCTTAATGAGCAGTTCTTC.

This clonotype was seen a few times. J is TRBJ2-3 and V is TRBV29-1, with unresolved D. V gave up 3 bases and J gave up 0 bases, with 10 bases separating them. The CDR3 contains 14 residues. Germline V gene lookup returns CDR1 SQVTM and CDR2 ANQGSEA. CDR3 residues: CSVDSGTSTDTQYF. Written as DNA, the CDR3 is TGCAGCGTTGATTCAGGAACTAGCACAGATACGCAGTATTTT.

The sample holds a few counts of this clonotype. This chain connects TRBV24-1 to TRBJ2-1; a possible D gene is TRBD2 (7 bases). Germline-derived CDR1 and CDR2 are KGHDR and SFDVKD. There are 18 residues in the CDR3. V dropped 0 bases and J dropped 3 bases, with 17 bases sitting between them. CDR3 region: CATSDLRGGPLRYNEQFF. Written as DNA, the CDR3 is TGTGCCACCAGTGATTTGAGGGGGGGGCCCCTGCGCTACAATGAGCAGTTCTTC.

The J gene is TRBJ1-1, the V gene TRBV7-9, with a weak D call TRBD1 (6 bases). Germline-derived CDR1 and CDR2 are SEHNR and FQNEAQ (reference sequence). The V and J ends lost 0 bases and 5 bases respectively, with 10 bases between them. The CDR3 spans 14 residues. The CDR3 DNA reads as TGTGCCAGCAGCTTAGCACAGGGCTTAACTGAAGCTTTCTTT. This translates into CASSLAQGLTEAFF. Using reference TRBV7-9 and TRBJ1-1 for the parts outside the CDR3, the full variable domain is DTGVSQNPRHKITKRGQNVTFRCDPISEHNRLYWYRQTLGQGPEFLTYFQNEAQLEKSRLLSDRFSAERPKGSFSTLEIQRTEQGDSAMYLCASSLAQGLTEAFFGQGTRLTVV.

In DNA, the CDR3 is TGTGCCAGCAGCACTCGGGTGAACAATGAGCAGTTCTTC. It codes for CASSTRVNNEQFF. V is TRBV7-2 and J is TRBJ2-1; no definite D call. The V end was cut by 5 bases, the J end by 5 bases, with 10 bases between. Germline assignment: CDR1 SGHTA and CDR2 FQGNSA. The CDR3 sequence is 13 residues long.

This clonotype was seen ten or more times. The J gene is TRBJ1-4, the V gene TRBV2; D gene ambiguous. Germline CDR1 reads SNHLY; CDR2 reads FYNNEI. This CDR3 has 15 amino acids. Trimming took 4 bases from V and 4 from J, leaving 13 bases between them. CDR3 protein: CASSGGWSDNEKLFF. CDR3 nucleotides: TGTGCCAGCAGTGGAGGATGGTCAGATAATGAAAAACTGTTTTTT. Full variable domain (rest looked up from reference TRBV2 and TRBJ1-4): EPEVTQTPSHQVTQMGQEVILRCVPISNHLYFYWYRQILGQKVEFLVSFYNNEISEKSEIFDDQFSVERPDGSNFTLKIRSTKLEDSAMYFCASSGGWSDNEKLFFGSGTQLSVL.

This clonotype has ten or more counts. The chain recombines TRBV3-1 with TRBJ1-2; D gene ambiguous. There are 17 residues in the CDR3. V was cut by 4 bases and J by 5 bases, with 23 bases left in between. The germline V gene encodes CDR1 LGHDT and CDR2 YNNKEL (reference sequence). The CDR3 bases are TGTGCCAGCAGCCGTAGCAGTAAAGCCGGGAGACCATATGGCTACACCTTC. Its protein is CASSRSSKAGRPYGYTF.

This clonotype was detected many times. The chain couples TRBV27 to TRBJ2-1; TRBD2 matches at 15 bases. The CDR3 is 16 residues long. V was clipped by 5 bases and J by 8 bases; unmatched bases: 7. CDR1 is MNHEY, CDR2 SMNVEV, per germline (reference sequence). As DNA, the CDR3 is TGTGCCAGCAGTGCGAGGACTAGCGGGAGGGTCTATGAGCAGTTCTTC. This gives the protein CASSARTSGRVYEQFF.

Only a few counts were recorded for this clonotype. The rearrangement joins TRBV7-9 to TRBJ2-1; no firm D call. The V and J ends lost 2 bases and 6 bases respectively, with 8 bases between them. This CDR3 spans 13 amino acids. Germline V gene data show CDR1 as SEHNR and CDR2 as FQNEAQ (reference sequence). CDR3 DNA sequence: TGTGCCAGCAGCTTAACGAGTGCCAATGAGCAGTTCTTC. This codes for CASSLTSANEQFF.